The clone carrying this TCR beta chain was seen only a few times. Its specificity is not known. This sample is drawn from a study of a mutant IDH1 vaccine in newly diagnosed glioma. Produced via immunoSEQ multiplex PCR; TCRdb's table is partial and in-frame only. The sample records about 33,000 clones, 65% to 80% being singletons. The germline CDR1 and CDR2 sequences are MNHEY and SVGAGI. The CDR3 covers 13 residues. The V end was cut by 6 bases, the J end by 8 bases, with 16 bases between. Described time point: week 47, end of study. A 20-mer mutant IDH1 peptide at 300 ug was injected subcutaneously with topical imiquimod.

The TCR was taken from a man in his forties with glioma. The specimen was PBMCs, collected from a glioma patient whose treatment included an IDH1 peptide vaccine. The rearrangement links TRBV6-5 to TRBJ1-2; a possible D gene is TRBD1 (6 bases). As DNA, the CDR3 is TGTGCCAGCAGCCCGGAACAGGGAGACGGCTACACCTTC. It codes for CASSPEQGDGYTF.